The 8 T cell receptor beta chains in this list originate from one sample, sequenced in a study of T cells after posttransplantation cyclophosphamide. Cells defined as naive were viable CD3+CD4+ or CD3+CD8+ and CCR7+CD45RA+CD45RO-CD95-CD27+CD28+. This table comes from immunoSEQ multiplex PCR, and its TCRdb copy is limited to in-frame clones, with some not included. The table lists about 30,000 clones, more than 85% of them singletons. Specimen: naive CD4+ T cells sorted from blood. The receptors originated from a man aged 25 to 40 in good health and a related stem cell transplant donor.

The chain links TRBV7-2 to TRBJ2-7; D possibly corresponds to TRBD2 (7 bases). From germline, CDR1 is SGHTA and CDR2 FQGNSA. This CDR3 spans 13 amino acids. Trimming pared 5 bases from V and 3 bases from J, leaving 11 bases between. The CDR3 DNA reads TGTGCCAGCAGCGGGGGGGCACGCTACGAGCAGTACTTC. As protein: CASSGGARYEQYF. Complete variable domain (other parts from reference TRBV7-2 and TRBJ2-7): GAGVSQSPSNKVTEKGKDVELRCDPISGHTALYWYRQSLGQGLEFLIYFQGNSAPDKSGLPSDRFSAERTGGSVSTLTIQRTQQEDSAVYLCASSGGARYEQYFGPGTRLTVT.

The chain recombines TRBV2 with TRBJ1-2, with D tentatively TRBD1 (6 bases). The CDR3 runs to 13 residues. Trimming pared 2 bases from V and 6 bases from J, leaving 10 bases between. CDR1 SNHLY and CDR2 FYNNEI come from the germline V gene. CDR3 region: CASSESTGNGYTF. The CDR3 DNA reads TGTGCCAGCAGTGAATCCACAGGGAATGGCTACACCTTC.

The chain recombines TRBV5-1 with TRBJ1-3, with D tentatively TRBD1 (6 bases). The CDR3 contains 14 residues. Deletions cut 4 bases from V and 2 bases from J, with 10 bases between. Germline V gene lookup returns CDR1 SGHRS and CDR2 YFSETQ. The DNA for the CDR3 is TGCGCCAGCAGCCCGGGGACACCTGGAAACACCATATATTTT. It codes for CASSPGTPGNTIYF.

This chain uses TRBV7-3 with TRBJ2-3, with 10 positions matching TRBD1. The CDR3 has 16 amino acids. The germline gives CDR1 SGHTA, CDR2 FQGTGA. V shed 5 bases and J 3 bases; nucleotides not matched to a gene: 8. Written as DNA, the CDR3 is TGTGCCAGCAGCCTTTTACCGGGACAGGGGACAGATACGCAGTATTTT. This codes for CASSLLPGQGTDTQYF.

V gene TRBV10-3 combines with J gene TRBJ2-3, with 7 bases aligning to TRBD1. Germline V gene sequence: CDR1 ENHRY, CDR2 SYGVKD. The ends lost 4 bases at V and 5 bases at J; junction bases unmatched: 15. This CDR3 has 17 amino acids. CDR3 nucleotides: TGTGCCATCAGTGCGTTGAGACAGGGTTTAGGAGGAGATACGCAGTATTTT. This translates into CAISALRQGLGGDTQYF.

The chain joins TRBV5-1 to TRBJ2-4; possible D gene TRBD2, 5 bases. V gave up 4 bases and J gave up 0 bases, with 17 bases separating them. The CDR3 loop spans 17 amino acids. Germline V lookup: CDR1 SGHRS, CDR2 YFSETQ. The CDR3 loop is CASSPGSNLIAKNIQYF. CDR3 nucleotide sequence: TGCGCCAGCAGCCCGGGGTCGAATTTGATAGCCAAAAACATTCAGTACTTC.

The chain is built from TRBV18 and TRBJ2-5; D gene uncertain. The germline CDR1 and CDR2 sequences are KGHSH and LQKENI. CDR3 size: 14 residues. The germline V and J ends were trimmed by 0 bases and 2 bases, with 7 bases remaining between them. CDR3 sequence (DNA): TGTGCCAGCTCACCACCACGCAGGCAAGAGACCCAGTACTTC. This codes for CASSPPRRQETQYF.

J is TRBJ2-5 and V is TRBV11-3; no reliable D call. Germline V gives CDR1 SGHNT, CDR2 YENEEA. The ends were cut back, 2 bases at V and 4 bases at J, with 8 bases in the middle. This CDR3 spans 13 amino acids. The CDR3 bases are TGTGCCAGCAGCTTATACGGTGGAGAGACCCAGTACTTC. Translated, it gives CASSLYGGETQYF. The full variable domain, with the rest looked up from reference TRBV11-3 and TRBJ2-5, is EAGVVQSPRYKIIEKKQPVAFWCNPISGHNTLYWYLQNLGQGPELLIRYENEEAVDDSQLPKDRFSAERLKGVDSTLKIQPAELGDSAVYLCASSLYGGETQYFGPGTRLLVL.